This T cell receptor (beta chain) was identified in a study of cytomegalovirus exposure and HLA in healthy donors (dated by TCRdb to 2015 to 2018). About the study as a whole: According to a later analysis, one platform produced both the roughly 110 validation repertoires and the roughly 640 repertoires of the first cohort. To predict cytomegalovirus infection status, the study brought together high-throughput TCR immunosequencing, statistical association of individual TCRs with disease status, and machine learning. The study aimed to test whether cataloging public T cell receptors could reveal signatures of past pathogen exposure. Along with the approximately 700-subject first cohort, a separate validation cohort of about 110 different subjects was used. Paper-wide results and their limitations: The classifier was reported to diagnose cytomegalovirus status with high specificity and sensitivity in both the original cohort and the validation cohort. A later analysis had no HLA typing for the validation cohort, so co-occurrence there was scored across all 130 or so repertoires. Most TCR sequences were seen in very few donors, while some public TCRs were found in many individuals. The authors suggested that the approach could potentially be extended to other disease states and immunological phenotypes. A total of 150 to 200 TCR beta chains were listed by the study as associated with cytomegalovirus. A few of the identified cytomegalovirus-associated TCR beta chains were confirmed in vitro to be specific for cytomegalovirus antigens. Of the cluster scores, roughly 95% were above 0 in a later analysis, which found that TCRs clustered in the first cohort also tended to co-occur in the 90 to 150 validation repertoires.

The donors were included in the validation cohort of 100 to 150 subjects, a group kept apart from the roughly 670-subject first cohort. As regards this clone: Which antigen it targets is not known. Base qualities are not at hand, and no much larger clone is one base apart.

Receptor amplification or capture employed the immunoSEQ multiplex PCR assay. In the original analysis: A statistical classification framework was built for diagnosing cytomegalovirus status from the catalog of TCR beta chain sequences. TCRdb retrieved this table from immuneACCESS and kept in-frame rearrangements only. Not all clones are present; in checked studies, unresolved V genes account for under half, and no reason is known for the remainder. Clone size and V and J calls were adopted from that table, with D and trimming inferred from the DNA. The table for this sample lists 110,000 or so clones; 75% to 90% of them were counted only once. The top ten constitute nearly 4.5% of the sample. This receptor was identified in a man aged 18 to 30 in good health and CMV-seropositive. The sequenced sample consisted of PBMCs.

The CDR3 region: CASSGPGLAYNEQFF. The base sequence is TGTGCCAGCAGTGGGCCGGGACTAGCCTACAATGAGCAGTTCTTC. The rearranged chain carries TRBV2 and TRBJ2-1, and TRBD2 matches 8 of the central bases. Per the germline V gene, SNHLY is the CDR1 and FYNNEI is the CDR2. Clipping removes 4 bases from V and 2 bases from J, with 4 as the unmatched junction base count. Taken from cysteine to phenylalanine, the CDR3 has 15 residues. CDR3 DNA is the only sequence kept; it has 45 bases, read in frame from the first base.